The subject of this entry is one T cell receptor (beta chain). Its specificity is unknown. Clones were read by immunoSEQ multiplex PCR, and TCRdb kept only the in-frame ones, dropping some. Here the sample spans more than 45,000 clones, roughly 80% being singletons. This record comes from a study of OX40 agonist ivuxolimab in advanced cancers. Overall study context: Ivuxolimab, which patients received intravenously every 2 weeks, was dosed at 0.01 to 10 mg/kg. Overall study results and limits: CD4+ and CD8+ blood T cells expanded clonally by week 6 at 0.1 to 3.0 mg/kg.

Autoimmune disease history or systemic immunosuppression barred patients. Germline loops: CDR1 MNHNS, CDR2 SASEGT. This CDR3 has 17 amino acids. After removal of 4 bases from V and 3 bases from J, the junction contained 5 bases not matched to a gene. The chain is built from TRBV6-1 and TRBJ2-6, with 11 bases aligning to TRBD1. The receptor comes from an adult with an advanced solid tumor such as melanoma, head and neck, liver or kidney cancer. This specimen was CD4+ or CD8+ T cells sorted from blood, taken in a trial of the OX40 agonist ivuxolimab. CDR3 nucleotides: TGTGCCAGCAGTGCGGACAGGGGGCCGTATGGGGCCAACGTCCTGACTTTC. This gives the protein CASSADRGPYGANVLTF.